Listed below are T cell receptor beta chains from one sample, sequenced in a study of blood T cell repertoires in COVID-19. Libraries were prepared by immunoSEQ multiplex PCR; TCRdb keeps only in-frame clonotypes and omits some of them. Among about 370,000 clones, about 90% were seen once, and the ten largest hold 5% to 8.5%. Sample: peripheral blood. All receptors derive from a man between 18 and 29 years old with active or convalescent COVID-19. Each CDR3 is given with its conserved first and last residue. Clone size appears in some rows only: once, few, many, or a class for an expanded clone.

J gene | clone size | V gene | CDR3 protein
TRBJ1-2 | - | TRBV3-1/TRBV3-2 | CASSHLSETGVKGYTF
TRBJ1-2 | - | TRBV28 | CASSIHSPGVEGYTF
TRBJ1-6 | once | TRBV5-8 | CASSFRGRDNSPLHF
TRBJ2-2 | - | TRBV5-1 | CASSSSGTVTGELFF
TRBJ1-5 | - | TRBV6-2/TRBV6-3 | CASSYGQPGIFSQHF
TRBJ1-1 | - | TRBV4-1 | CASSQAFRTDRGNTEAFF
TRBJ1-6 | once | TRBV7-9 | CASSSSSPGDSPLHF
TRBJ2-7 | - | TRBV24-1 | CATSDPSGRSYEQYF
TRBJ2-1 | - | TRBV6-5 | CASSPGYNEQFF
TRBJ2-7 | - | TRBV30 | CAWSVTADYEQYF
TRBJ1-5 | - | TRBV6-2/TRBV6-3 | CASSYGGQGNQPQHF
TRBJ2-2 | - | TRBV7-2 | CASSFPNRNTGELFF
TRBJ2-1 | - | TRBV7-3 | CASSSVNYNEQFF
TRBJ2-7 | - | TRBV6-5 | CASTEVLVSPEQYF
TRBJ1-2 | - | TRBV11-2 | CASSPTGRSSNYGYTF
TRBJ1-1 | - | TRBV19 | CASIKTGGTEAFF
TRBJ2-3 | - | TRBV9 | CASSPRTGSTLTDTQYF
TRBJ1-5 | - | TRBV18 | CASSPPSQASNQPQHF
TRBJ2-1 | - | TRBV7-2 | CASNKGLAYNEQFF
TRBJ2-2 | - | TRBV7-2 | CASSSRTGRDTGELFF
TRBJ1-1 | - | TRBV6-6 | CASSYSGTNTEAFF
TRBJ1-4 | few | TRBV7-8 | CASSLDSWGASRRLFF
TRBJ1-5 | - | TRBV20-1 | CSASGNQPQHF
TRBJ2-7 | - | TRBV7-6 | CASTRGGEQYF
TRBJ1-3 | - | TRBV7-9 | CASSLTGDTIYF
TRBJ2-7 | - | TRBV7-9 | CASRPVGLASYEQYF